Given below is one T cell receptor (beta chain) in context. TCR beta CDR3 regions were amplified from RNA transcripts. Carried out on the TCR CDR3, a first-round RT-PCR used the HTBI primer set. TCRdb analysed the multiplex PCR reads with MiXCR anew, one entry per CDR3 protein. This sample yields 270,000 or so distinct CDR3 sequences, of which less than 30% are seen a single time; around 30% belongs to the top ten. CDR1 and CDR2 from the germline V gene are DFQATT and SNEGSKA (reference sequence). There are 13 residues in the CDR3. V shed 3 bases and J 10 bases; nucleotides not matched to a gene: 10. Sample collection date corresponds to first hyperthyroidism diagnosis, prior to any ophthalmopathy symptoms. This record comes from a study of T cells in Graves' hyperthyroidism and ophthalmopathy.

The TCR comes from a man aged 40-49 years with Graves' hyperthyroidism that later progressed to Graves' ophthalmopathy. Sequencing input: blood. The genes are TRBV20-1 and TRBJ1-2; 8 bases are a match to TRBD1. CDR3 sequence reads: CSARTGALNAYTF. DNA for the CDR3: TGCAGTGCTAGGACAGGGGCCCTTAACGCCTACACCTTC.